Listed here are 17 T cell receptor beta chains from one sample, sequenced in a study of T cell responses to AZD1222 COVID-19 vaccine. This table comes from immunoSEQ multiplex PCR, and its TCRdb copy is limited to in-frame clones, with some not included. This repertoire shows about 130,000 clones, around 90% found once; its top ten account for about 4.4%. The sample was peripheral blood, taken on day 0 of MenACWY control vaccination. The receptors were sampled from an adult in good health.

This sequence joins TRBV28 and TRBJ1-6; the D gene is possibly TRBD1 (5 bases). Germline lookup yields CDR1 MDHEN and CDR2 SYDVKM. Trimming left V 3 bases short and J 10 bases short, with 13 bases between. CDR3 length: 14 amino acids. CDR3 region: CASSFGAMGSPLHF. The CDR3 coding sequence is TGTGCCAGCAGTTTCGGGGCCATGGGATCACCCCTCCACTTT.

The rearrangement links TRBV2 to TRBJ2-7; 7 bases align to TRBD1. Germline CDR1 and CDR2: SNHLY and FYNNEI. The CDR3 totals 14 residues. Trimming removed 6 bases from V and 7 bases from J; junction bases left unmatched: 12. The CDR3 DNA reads TGTGCCAGCAGGTTGACAGGGCCTTCGATTGAGCAGTACTTC. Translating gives CASRLTGPSIEQYF.

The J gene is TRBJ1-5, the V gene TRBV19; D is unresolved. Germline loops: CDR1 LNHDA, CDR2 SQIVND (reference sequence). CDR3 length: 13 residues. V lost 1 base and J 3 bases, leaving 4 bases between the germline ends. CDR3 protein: CASSIGVNQPQHF. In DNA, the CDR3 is TGTGCCAGTAGTATAGGCGTCAATCAGCCCCAGCATTTT.

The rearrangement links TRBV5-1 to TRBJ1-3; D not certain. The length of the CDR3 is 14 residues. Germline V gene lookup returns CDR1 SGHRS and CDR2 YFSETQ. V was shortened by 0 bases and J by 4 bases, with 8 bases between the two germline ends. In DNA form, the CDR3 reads TGCGCCAGCAGCTTGGTTGGAGGGGGAAACACCATATATTTT. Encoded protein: CASSLVGGGNTIYF.

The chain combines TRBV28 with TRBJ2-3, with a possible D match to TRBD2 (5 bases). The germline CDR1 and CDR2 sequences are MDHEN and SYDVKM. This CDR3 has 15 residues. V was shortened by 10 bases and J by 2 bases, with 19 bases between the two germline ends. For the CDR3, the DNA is TGTGCCACCCGCGTGGCCGGCGGGCCCACAGATACGCAGTATTTT. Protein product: CATRVAGGPTDTQYF.

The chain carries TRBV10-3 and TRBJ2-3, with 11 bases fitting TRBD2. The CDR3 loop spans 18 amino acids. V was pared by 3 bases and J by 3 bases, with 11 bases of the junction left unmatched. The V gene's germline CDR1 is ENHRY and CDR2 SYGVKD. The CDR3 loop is CAISDGLAGGQLTDTQYF. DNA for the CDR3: TGTGCCATCAGTGATGGGCTAGCGGGGGGACAACTTACAGATACGCAGTATTTT.

The chain's CDR3 is CAISDQRENQETQYF. The DNA of the CDR3 is TGTGCCATCAGTGATCAGCGGGAGAACCAAGAGACCCAGTACTTC. The chain employs TRBV10-3 and TRBJ2-5; 8 bases map to TRBD2. Germline CDR1 ENHRY, CDR2 SYGVKD. After removal of 3 bases from V and 0 bases from J, the junction contained 3 bases not matched to a gene. The CDR3 is made up of 15 amino acids.

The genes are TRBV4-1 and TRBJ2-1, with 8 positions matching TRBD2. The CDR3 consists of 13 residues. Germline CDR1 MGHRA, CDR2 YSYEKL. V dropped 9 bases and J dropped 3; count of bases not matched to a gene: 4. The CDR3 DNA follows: TGCGCCAGTCAGCGGGAGATCTACAATGAGCAGTTCTTC. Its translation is CASQREIYNEQFF.

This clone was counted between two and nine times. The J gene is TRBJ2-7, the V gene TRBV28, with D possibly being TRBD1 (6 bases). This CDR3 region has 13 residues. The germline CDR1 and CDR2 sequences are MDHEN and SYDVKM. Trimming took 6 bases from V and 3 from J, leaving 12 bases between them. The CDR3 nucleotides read TGTGCCAGCAGAGCACCAGGGGACTACGAGCAGTACGTC. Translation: CASRAPGDYEQYV.

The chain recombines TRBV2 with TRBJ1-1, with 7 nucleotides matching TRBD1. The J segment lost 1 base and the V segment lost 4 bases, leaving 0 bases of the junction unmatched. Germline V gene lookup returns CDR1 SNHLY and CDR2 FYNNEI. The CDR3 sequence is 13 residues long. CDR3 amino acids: CASSGDRNTEAFF. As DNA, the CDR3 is TGTGCCAGCAGTGGGGACAGGAACACTGAAGCTTTCTTT. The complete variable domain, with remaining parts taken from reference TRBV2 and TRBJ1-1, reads EPEVTQTPSHQVTQMGQEVILRCVPISNHLYFYWYRQILGQKVEFLVSFYNNEISEKSEIFDDQFSVERPDGSNFTLKIRSTKLEDSAMYFCASSGDRNTEAFFGQGTRLTVV.

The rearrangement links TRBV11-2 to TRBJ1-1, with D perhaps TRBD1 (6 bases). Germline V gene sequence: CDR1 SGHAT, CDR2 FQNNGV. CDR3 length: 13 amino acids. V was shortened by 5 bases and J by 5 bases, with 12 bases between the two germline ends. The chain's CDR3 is CASSRTGWTEAFF. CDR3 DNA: TGTGCCAGCAGCAGAACAGGGTGGACTGAAGCTTTCTTT.

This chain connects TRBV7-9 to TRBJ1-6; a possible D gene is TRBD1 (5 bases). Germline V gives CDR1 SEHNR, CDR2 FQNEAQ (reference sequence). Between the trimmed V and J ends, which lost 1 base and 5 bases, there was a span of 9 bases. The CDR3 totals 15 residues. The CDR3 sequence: CASSLEGVNNSPLHF. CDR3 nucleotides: TGTGCCAGCAGCTTAGAAGGGGTAAATAATTCACCCCTCCACTTT.

CDR3 protein: CASSLPLGEQYV. CDR3 in DNA: TGTGCCAGCAGCTTGCCCCTCGGCGAGCAGTACGTC. The chain is built from TRBV5-6 and TRBJ2-7; no clear D gene. The V gene's germline CDR1 is SGHDT and CDR2 YYEEEE. V lost 1 base and J 6 bases, leaving 8 bases between the germline ends. The CDR3 has 12 amino acids.

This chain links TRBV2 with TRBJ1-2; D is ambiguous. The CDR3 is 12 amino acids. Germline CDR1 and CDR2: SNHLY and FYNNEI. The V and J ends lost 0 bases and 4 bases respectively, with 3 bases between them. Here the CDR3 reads CASSEAAYGYTF. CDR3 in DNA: TGTGCCAGCAGTGAAGCGGCCTATGGCTACACCTTC.

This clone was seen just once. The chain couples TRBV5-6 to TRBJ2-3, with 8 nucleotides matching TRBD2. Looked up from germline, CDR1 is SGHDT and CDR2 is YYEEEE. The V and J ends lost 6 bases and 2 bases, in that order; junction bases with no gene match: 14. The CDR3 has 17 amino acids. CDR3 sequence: CASNQRGPTSYTDTQYF. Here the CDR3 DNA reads TGTGCCAGCAACCAGCGGGGGCCAACATCCTACACAGATACGCAGTATTTT.

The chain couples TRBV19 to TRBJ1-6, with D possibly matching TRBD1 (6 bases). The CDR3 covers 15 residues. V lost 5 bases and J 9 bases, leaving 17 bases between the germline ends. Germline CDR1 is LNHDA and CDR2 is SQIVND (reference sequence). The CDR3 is CASSAGDTDSSPLHF. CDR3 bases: TGTGCCAGTAGTGCCGGGGACACTGACTCTTCACCCCTCCACTTT.

In nucleotides, the CDR3 is TGTGCCAGCAGCCAAGGGCTAGCGGGAGGGTACGAGCAGTACTTC. Translating gives CASSQGLAGGYEQYF. This chain joins TRBV4-2 and TRBJ2-7; 12 nucleotides agree with TRBD2. V shed 1 base and J 4 bases; nucleotides not matched to a gene: 2. CDR3 length equals 15 residues. CDR1 and CDR2 from the germline V gene are LGHNA and YNFKEQ.